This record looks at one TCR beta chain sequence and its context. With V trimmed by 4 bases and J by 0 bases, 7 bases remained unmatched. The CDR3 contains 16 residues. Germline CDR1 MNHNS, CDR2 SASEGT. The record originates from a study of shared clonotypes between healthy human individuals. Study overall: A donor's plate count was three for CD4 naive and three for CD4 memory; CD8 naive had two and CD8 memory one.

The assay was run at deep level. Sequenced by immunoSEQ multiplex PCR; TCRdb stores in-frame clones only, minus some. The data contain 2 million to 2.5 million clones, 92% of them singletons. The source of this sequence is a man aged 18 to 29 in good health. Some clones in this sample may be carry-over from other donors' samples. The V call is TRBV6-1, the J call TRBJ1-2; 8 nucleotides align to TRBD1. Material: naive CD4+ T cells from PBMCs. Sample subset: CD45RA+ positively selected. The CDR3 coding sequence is TGTGCCAGCAGTGCAAAGACGGGACAGGCTAACTATGGCTACACCTTC. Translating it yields CASSAKTGQANYGYTF.